Below, one T cell receptor beta chain is given with its context. The blood volume drawn from each donor was about 2.5 ml. The CDR3 spans 17 residues. The data belong to a study of monozygotic twins with inflammatory bowel disease. The unique tags termed UMIs, each holding a 6-nucleotide sample barcode, were added by means of template switching. From its re-call of the 5' RACE reads, TCRdb lists each CDR3 protein once, without DNA. The listing records 90,000 to 110,000 distinct CDR3 sequences. The clonotype comes from a human donor with ulcerative colitis or Crohn's disease, or a healthy co-twin of an affected twin (not recorded which). The chain uses TRBV12-3 or TRBV12-4 and TRBJ1-5; TCRdb's D call, TRBD1, is unchecked because there is no DNA. Sequencing was carried out using blood. The CDR3: CASSPKSGQGSNQPQHF.